The clone carrying this TCR beta chain was observed a few times. The sample originates from a study of blood T cell repertoires in COVID-19. On the study more broadly: The United States, Italy and Spain supplied acute and convalescent COVID-19 samples.

Trimming at V came to 2 bases and at J to 5 bases, leaving 14 bases not matched to a gene. Germline lookup yields CDR1 ENHRY and CDR2 SYGVKD. The CDR3 totals 18 residues. While infection was still active, Seattle patients were enrolled and then followed longitudinally. Profiled with immunoSEQ multiplex PCR; TCRdb holds only in-frame clones, not every one. The sample contains tens of thousands of clones, 75% to 80% of which appear only once. This receptor was obtained from a man aged 65-85 years with COVID-19, enrolled during active disease. Input material: peripheral blood. This chain uses TRBV10-3 with TRBJ1-2; 10 nucleotides agree with TRBD1. The CDR3 loop reads CAISEPTEGQGRGYGYTF. CDR3 nucleotides: TGTGCCATCAGTGAGCCCACCGAGGGACAGGGGCGTGGTTATGGCTACACCTTC.